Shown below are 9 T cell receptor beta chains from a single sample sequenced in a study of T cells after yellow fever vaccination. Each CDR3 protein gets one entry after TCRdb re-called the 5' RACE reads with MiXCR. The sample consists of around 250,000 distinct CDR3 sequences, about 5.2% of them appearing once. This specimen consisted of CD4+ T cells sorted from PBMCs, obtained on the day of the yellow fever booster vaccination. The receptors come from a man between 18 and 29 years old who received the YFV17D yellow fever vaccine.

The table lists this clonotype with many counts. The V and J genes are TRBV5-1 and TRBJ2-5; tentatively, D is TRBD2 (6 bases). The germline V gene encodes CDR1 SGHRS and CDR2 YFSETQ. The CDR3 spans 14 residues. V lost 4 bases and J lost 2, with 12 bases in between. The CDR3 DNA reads TGCGCCAGCAGCACTCGGGGGTCACAAGAGACCCAGTACTTC. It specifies CASSTRGSQETQYF.

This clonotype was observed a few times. CDR3 nucleotide sequence: TGCAGTGCTAGAGAAACAGGGGGCCGCTATGGCTACACCTTC. Its translation is CSARETGGRYGYTF. V usage is TRBV20-1 and J usage is TRBJ1-2; 9 positions agree with TRBD1. V shed 0 bases, J shed 4 bases, and the junction held 3 bases outside the gene matches. Germline V gene lookup returns CDR1 DFQATT and CDR2 SNEGSKA (reference sequence). The CDR3 consists of 14 residues.

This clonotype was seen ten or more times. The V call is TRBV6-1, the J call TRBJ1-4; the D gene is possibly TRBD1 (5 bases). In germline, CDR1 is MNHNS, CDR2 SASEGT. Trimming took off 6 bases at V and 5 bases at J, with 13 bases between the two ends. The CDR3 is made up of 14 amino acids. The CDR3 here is CASRMTDSNEKLFF. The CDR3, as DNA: TGTGCCAGCAGAATGACAGACTCCAATGAAAAACTGTTTTTT.

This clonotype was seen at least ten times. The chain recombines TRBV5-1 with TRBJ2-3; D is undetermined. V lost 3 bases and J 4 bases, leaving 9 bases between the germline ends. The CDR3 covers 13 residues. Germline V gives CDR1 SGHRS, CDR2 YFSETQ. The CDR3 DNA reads TGCGCCAGCAGCTCATGGGCAGCAGATACGCAGTATTTT. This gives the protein CASSSWAADTQYF.

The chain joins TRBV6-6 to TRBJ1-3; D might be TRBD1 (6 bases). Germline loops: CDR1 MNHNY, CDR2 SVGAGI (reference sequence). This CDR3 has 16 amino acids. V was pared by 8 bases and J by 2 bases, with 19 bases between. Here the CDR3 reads CASPPGTSQPGNTIYF. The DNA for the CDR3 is TGTGCCAGCCCGCCGGGGACATCCCAACCTGGAAACACCATATATTTT.

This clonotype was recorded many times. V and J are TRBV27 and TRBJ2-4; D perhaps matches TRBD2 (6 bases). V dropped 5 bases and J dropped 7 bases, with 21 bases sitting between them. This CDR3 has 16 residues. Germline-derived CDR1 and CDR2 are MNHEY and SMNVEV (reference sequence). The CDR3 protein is CASSPRWGTSRNIQYF. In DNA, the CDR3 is TGTGCCAGCAGTCCCCGTTGGGGTACTAGCCGCAACATTCAGTACTTC.

CDR3 bases: TGTGCCAGCAGCCCCCGGGCAACCTACGAGCAGTACTTC. Amino acid sequence: CASSPRATYEQYF. This sequence joins TRBV11-2 and TRBJ2-7; D is uncertain. The germline V gene has CDR1 SGHAT and CDR2 FQNNGV. Trimming removed 5 bases at V and 2 bases at J, with 10 bases between. The CDR3 consists of 13 residues.

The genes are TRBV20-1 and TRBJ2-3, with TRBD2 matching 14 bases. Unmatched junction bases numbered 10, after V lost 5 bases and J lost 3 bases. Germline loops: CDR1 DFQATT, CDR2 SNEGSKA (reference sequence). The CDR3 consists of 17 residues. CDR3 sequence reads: CSAQSRLAGGSTDTQYF. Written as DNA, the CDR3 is TGCAGTGCTCAATCAAGACTAGCGGGGGGGAGTACAGATACGCAGTATTTT.

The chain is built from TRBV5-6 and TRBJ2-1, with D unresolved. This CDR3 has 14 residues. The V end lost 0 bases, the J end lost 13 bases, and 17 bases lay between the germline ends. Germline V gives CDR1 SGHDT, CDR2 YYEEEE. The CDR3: CASSLVRTEEPQFF. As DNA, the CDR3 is TGTGCCAGCAGCTTGGTCCGGACCGAAGAGCCCCAGTTCTTC.